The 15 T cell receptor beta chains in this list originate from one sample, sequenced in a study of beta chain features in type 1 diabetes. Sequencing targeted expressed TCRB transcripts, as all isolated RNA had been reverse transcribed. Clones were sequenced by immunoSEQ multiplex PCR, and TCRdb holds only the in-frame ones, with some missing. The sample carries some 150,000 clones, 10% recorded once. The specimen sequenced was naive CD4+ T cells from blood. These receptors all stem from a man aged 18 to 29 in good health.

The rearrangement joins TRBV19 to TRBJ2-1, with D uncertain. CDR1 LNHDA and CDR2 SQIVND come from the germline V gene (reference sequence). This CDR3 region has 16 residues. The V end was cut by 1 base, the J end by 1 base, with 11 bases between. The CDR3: CASSIVRGSSYNEQFF. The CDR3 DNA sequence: TGTGCCAGTAGTATAGTCAGAGGCAGTTCCTACAATGAGCAGTTCTTC.

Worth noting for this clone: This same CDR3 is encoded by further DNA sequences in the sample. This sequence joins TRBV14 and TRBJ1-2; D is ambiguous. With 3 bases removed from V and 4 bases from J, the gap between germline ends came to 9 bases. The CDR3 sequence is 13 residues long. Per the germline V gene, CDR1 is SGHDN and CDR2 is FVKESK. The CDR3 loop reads CASSQGTSYGYTF. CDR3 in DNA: TGTGCCAGCAGCCAGGGCACCAGCTATGGCTACACCTTC.

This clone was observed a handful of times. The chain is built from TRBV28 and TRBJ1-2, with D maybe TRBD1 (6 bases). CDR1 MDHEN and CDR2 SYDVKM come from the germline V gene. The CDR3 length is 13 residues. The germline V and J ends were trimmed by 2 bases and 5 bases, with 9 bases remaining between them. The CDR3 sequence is CASSLQGSYGYTF. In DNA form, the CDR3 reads TGTGCCAGCAGTTTACAGGGGAGTTATGGCTACACCTTC.

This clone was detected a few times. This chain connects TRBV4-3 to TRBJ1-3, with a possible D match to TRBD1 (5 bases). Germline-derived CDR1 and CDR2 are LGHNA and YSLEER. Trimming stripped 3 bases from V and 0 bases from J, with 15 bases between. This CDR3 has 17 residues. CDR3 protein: CASSHGTPGRSGNTIYF. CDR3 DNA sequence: TGCGCCAGCAGCCATGGGACTCCGGGGCGCTCTGGAAACACCATATATTTT.

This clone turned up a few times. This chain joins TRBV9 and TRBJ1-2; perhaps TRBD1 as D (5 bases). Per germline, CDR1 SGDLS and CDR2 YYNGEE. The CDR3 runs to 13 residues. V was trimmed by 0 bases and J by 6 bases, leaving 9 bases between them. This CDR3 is CASSVVWGDGYTF. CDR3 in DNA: TGTGCCAGCAGCGTAGTATGGGGCGATGGCTACACCTTC.

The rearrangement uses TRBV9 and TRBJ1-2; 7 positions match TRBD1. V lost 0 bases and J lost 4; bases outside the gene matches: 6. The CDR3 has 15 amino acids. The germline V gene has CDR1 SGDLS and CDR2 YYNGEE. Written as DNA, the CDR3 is TGTGCCAGCAGCGTAGATTCAGGGGGAATCTATGGCTACACCTTC. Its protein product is CASSVDSGGIYGYTF.

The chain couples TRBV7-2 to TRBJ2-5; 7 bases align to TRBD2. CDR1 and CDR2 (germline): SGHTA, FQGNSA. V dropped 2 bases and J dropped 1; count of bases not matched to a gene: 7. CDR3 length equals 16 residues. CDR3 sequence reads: CASSLSREGFQETQYF. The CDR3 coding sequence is TGTGCCAGCAGCTTATCGAGGGAGGGCTTCCAAGAGACCCAGTACTTC.

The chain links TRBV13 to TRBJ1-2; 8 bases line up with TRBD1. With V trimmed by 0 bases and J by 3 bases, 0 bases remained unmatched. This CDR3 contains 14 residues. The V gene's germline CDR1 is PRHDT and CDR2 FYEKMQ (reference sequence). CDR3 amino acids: CASSLGTGDYGYTF. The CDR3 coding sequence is TGTGCCAGCAGCTTAGGGACAGGGGACTATGGCTACACCTTC.

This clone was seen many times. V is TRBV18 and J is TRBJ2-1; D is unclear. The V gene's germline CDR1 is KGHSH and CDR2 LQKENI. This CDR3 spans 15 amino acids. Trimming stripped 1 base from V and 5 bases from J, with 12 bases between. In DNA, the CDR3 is TGTGCCAGCTCACCACTGCGCCCTACTCACAATGAGCAGTTCTTC. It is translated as CASSPLRPTHNEQFF.

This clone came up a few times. The CDR3 region is CASSPPAGSTEAFF. As DNA, the CDR3 is TGTGCCAGCTCACCACCGGCAGGGTCGACAGAAGCTTTCTTT. V gene TRBV18 combines with J gene TRBJ1-1; D is possibly TRBD1 (5 bases). Between the trimmed V and J ends, which lost 0 bases and 8 bases, there was a span of 13 bases. Germline V lookup: CDR1 KGHSH, CDR2 LQKENI. This CDR3 is 14 amino acids long.

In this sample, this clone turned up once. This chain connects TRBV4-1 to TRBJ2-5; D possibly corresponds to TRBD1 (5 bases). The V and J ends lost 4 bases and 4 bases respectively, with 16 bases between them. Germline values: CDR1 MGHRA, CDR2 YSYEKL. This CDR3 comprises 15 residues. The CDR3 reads CASSRPLGLSETQYF. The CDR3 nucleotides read TGCGCCAGCAGCCGTCCTTTGGGGCTGTCAGAGACCCAGTACTTC.

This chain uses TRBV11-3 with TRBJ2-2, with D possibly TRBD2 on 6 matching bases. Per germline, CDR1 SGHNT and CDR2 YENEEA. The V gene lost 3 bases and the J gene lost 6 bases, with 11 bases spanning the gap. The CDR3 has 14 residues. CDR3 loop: CASSFGTLAGELFF. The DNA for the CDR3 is TGTGCCAGCAGCTTCGGGACTCTCGCCGGGGAGCTGTTTTTT.

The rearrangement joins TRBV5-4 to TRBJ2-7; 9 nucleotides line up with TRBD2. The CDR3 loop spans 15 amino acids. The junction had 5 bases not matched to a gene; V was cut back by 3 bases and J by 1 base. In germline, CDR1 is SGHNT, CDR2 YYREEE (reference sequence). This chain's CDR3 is CASSSPGLASYEQYF. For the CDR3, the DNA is TGTGCCAGCAGCTCACCGGGACTAGCTTCCTACGAGCAGTACTTC. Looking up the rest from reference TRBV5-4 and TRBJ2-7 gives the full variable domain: ETGVTQSPTHLIKTRGQQVTLRCSSQSGHNTVSWYQQALGQGPQFIFQYYREEENGRGNFPPRFSGLQFPNYSSELNVNALELDDSALYLCASSSPGLASYEQYFGPGTRLTVT.

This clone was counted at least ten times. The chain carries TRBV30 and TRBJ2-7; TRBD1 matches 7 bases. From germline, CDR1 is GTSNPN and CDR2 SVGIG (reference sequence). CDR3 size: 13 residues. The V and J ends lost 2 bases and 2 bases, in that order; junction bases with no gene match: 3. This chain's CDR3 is CAWSPGQPYEQYF. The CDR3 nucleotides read TGTGCCTGGAGTCCGGGACAGCCCTACGAGCAGTACTTC.

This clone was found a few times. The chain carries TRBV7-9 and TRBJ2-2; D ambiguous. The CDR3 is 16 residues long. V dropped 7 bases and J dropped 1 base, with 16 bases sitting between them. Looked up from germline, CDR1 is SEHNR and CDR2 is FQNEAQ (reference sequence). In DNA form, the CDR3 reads TGTGCCAGCACCCTATCCGGCAGGCTGAACACCGGGGAGCTGTTTTTT. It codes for CASTLSGRLNTGELFF.